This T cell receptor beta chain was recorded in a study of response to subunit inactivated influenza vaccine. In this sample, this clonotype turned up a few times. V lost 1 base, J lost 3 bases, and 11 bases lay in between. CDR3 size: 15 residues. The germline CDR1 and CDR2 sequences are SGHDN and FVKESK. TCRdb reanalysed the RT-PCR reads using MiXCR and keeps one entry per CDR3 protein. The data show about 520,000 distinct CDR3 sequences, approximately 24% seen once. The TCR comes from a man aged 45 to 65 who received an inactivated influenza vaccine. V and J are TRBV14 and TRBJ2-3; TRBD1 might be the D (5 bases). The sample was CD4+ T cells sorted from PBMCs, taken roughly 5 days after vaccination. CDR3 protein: CASSQVVQGTDTQYF. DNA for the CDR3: TGTGCCAGCAGCCAAGTGGTGCAGGGAACAGATACGCAGTATTTT.